This T cell receptor (beta chain) came from a study of blood T cell repertoires in COVID-19. About the research overall: The United States, Italy and Spain supplied acute and convalescent COVID-19 samples.

Generated by immunoSEQ multiplex PCR, the TCRdb table keeps only in-frame clones and is missing some. The sample carries fewer than 200,000 clones, roughly 79% recorded once. V was clipped by 3 bases and J by 8 bases; unmatched bases: 4. This CDR3 is built from 14 residues. Germline V gives CDR1 MNHEY, CDR2 SMNVEV (reference sequence). This receptor was obtained from a woman in her seventies with acute or convalescent COVID-19. Specimen: peripheral blood. V gene TRBV27 combines with J gene TRBJ1-6; TRBD1 matches at 7 bases. For the CDR3, the DNA is TGTGCCAGCAGTTTTCGGGACAGTGATTCACCCCTCCACTTT. This encodes CASSFRDSDSPLHF.